This record looks at one T cell receptor beta chain sequence and its context. Its target is not known. Trimming cost V 7 bases and J 2 bases; bases outside gene matches: 5. Germline CDR1 reads MNHEY; CDR2 reads SMNVEV (reference sequence). CDR3 length equals 14 residues. TCRdb recomputed calls from the 5' RACE reads with MiXCR, one row per CDR3 protein. Of approximately 340,000 distinct CDR3 sequences listed, approximately 16% are singletons. These data come from a study of T-cell memory formation after mild COVID-19. General study findings and limits: Detection of some responders pre-infection suggested pre-existing cross-reactive memory T cells participated.

Input material: PBMCs or a T cell subset sorted from them (not recorded which). This sequence joins TRBV27 and TRBJ2-1, with 7 bases fitting TRBD2. This receptor was taken from a man aged 18 to 29 who had mild COVID-19 (a few samples of this study predate the infection). Cell type and time point are not known. The CDR3 DNA sequence: TGTGCCAGCACTGCCGGGACTACCTACAATGAGCAGTTCTTC. Amino acid sequence: CASTAGTTYNEQFF.